Sequencing of this T cell receptor (beta chain) was carried out in a study of tumor and adjacent non-tumor tissue in lung cancer. About the study: Aged about 31 to 80 years, patients included nine to eleven men and 4 to 6 women with stage I to III disease.

Study conclusions and caveats: In normal lung, the top 100 clones were significantly more dominant than in tumor. Patients with more diverse tumor TCRs had worse survival. Compared with tumor, normal lung showed significantly lower TCR diversity.

In germline, CDR1 is SGHAT, CDR2 FQNNGV. This CDR3 is built from 12 residues. The library came from three nested PCR rounds adapted from ARM-PCR protocols. From the multiplex PCR reads, TCRdb called clonotypes with MiXCR, one entry per CDR3 protein. The repertoire holds some 84,000 distinct CDR3 sequences, with 61% as singletons. This sample's RNA came from whole unsorted tissue. To note about this clonotype: The antigen remains undetermined. Because it lacks the conserved phenylalanine or tryptophan at the end, this CDR3 is likely a read error.

Sequencing input: lung tumor tissue. The receptor was derived from a man between 65 and 85 years old with non-small cell lung cancer. This chain joins TRBV11-2 and TRBJ1-6; D remains ambiguous. The CDR3 loop is CASSDGNSPLHS. In DNA form, the CDR3 reads TGTGCCAGCAGCGACGGGAATTCGCCCCTCCACTCC.